The following is a T cell receptor beta chain sequence with its context. Its specificity is unknown. The data were obtained in a study of cytomegalovirus exposure and HLA in healthy donors. Here immunoSEQ multiplex PCR was the method, and the copy in TCRdb shows in-frame clones only, minus some. The table lists some 64,000 clones, 90% to 97% of them singletons. Study-level findings and limits: Subsequent analysis found a tendency for first-cohort TCR clusters to co-occur within the 120 validation repertoires. The study listed roughly 150 cytomegalovirus-associated TCR beta chains.

V shed 2 bases and J 9 bases; nucleotides not matched to a gene: 11. In germline, CDR1 is SGHDT, CDR2 YYEEEE. The CDR3 has 16 residues. The sample consisted of PBMCs. The chain uses TRBV5-6 and TRBJ2-1; TRBD2 matches 10 bases. This receptor was identified in a woman in her late teens or twenties in good health and CMV-seronegative. CDR3 region: CASSLHAGTSVSEQFF. CDR3 DNA: TGTGCCAGCAGCTTACACGCCGGGACTAGCGTTAGTGAGCAGTTCTTC.